This note documents a single T cell receptor (beta chain) sequence. Its target is not known. Mismatch with germline at one junction end may stem from a read error. Germline CDR1 SGHAT, CDR2 FQNNGV. The CDR3 has 15 amino acids. TCRdb re-analysed the reads in MiXCR, keeping a single row per CDR3 protein. The sample includes 200,000 to 250,000 distinct CDR3 sequences, 35% to 40% of them seen just once. This sample is drawn from a study of T cell repertoires in cytomegalovirus infection. For the study at large: HLA-B-restricted CMV epitopes that are well studied were used alongside recently identified HLA-C-restricted ones. From public TCR beta signatures came an indication of both CMV infection and matching HLA type.

The source is a human donor in good health (CMV status not recorded). Some clones in this sample may be carry-over from other donors' samples. The material was CD8+ T cells from cultured PBMCs, obtained from culture after CMV antigen stimulation. The chain carries TRBV11-2 and TRBJ2-7; D is unresolved. CDR3 bases: TGTGCCAGCAGTTTAGCCTCCCCCTACTCCTACGAGCAGTACTTC. This translates into CASSLASPYSYEQYF.